This is a list of T cell receptor beta chains from one sample in a study of OX40 agonist ivuxolimab in advanced cancers. Clones were sequenced by immunoSEQ multiplex PCR, and TCRdb holds only the in-frame ones, with some missing. The sample shows tens of thousands of clones, approximately 86% of them seen only once. The sample consisted of CD4+ or CD8+ T cells sorted from blood, taken in a trial of the OX40 agonist ivuxolimab. The origin of the receptors is an adult with an advanced solid tumor such as melanoma, head and neck, liver or kidney cancer. Both conserved end residues are part of each CDR3. D genes are given only for firm matches. Rows give clone size only sometimes, using once, few, many, or a class for an expanded clone.

j_call d_call v_call clone_size cdr3_nt cdr3_aa
TRBJ1-2 - TRBV6-1 - TGTGCCAGCAGTACCGCGGGGGGGGCGGACTATGGCTACACCTTC CASSTAGGADYGYTF
TRBJ1-1 - TRBV30 few TGTGCCTGGAGTATCGGTGTGGAAGCTTTCTTT CAWSIGVEAFF
TRBJ2-3 TRBD2 TRBV18 - TGTGCCAGCTCACCAATAACGGGGGGGGACACAGATACGCAGTATTTT CASSPITGGDTDTQYF
TRBJ1-4 - TRBV14 - TGTGCCAGCAGCCAAATGGCTCTCAGGGAAAAACTGTTTTTT CASSQMALREKLFF
TRBJ2-3 - TRBV7-3 - TGTGCCAGCAGCGAACAAGGAGGCCCCTTAGCACCGGATACGCAGTATTTT CASSEQGGPLAPDTQYF
TRBJ1-1 TRBD1 TRBV7-9 - TGTGCCAGCAACGGAGGGGGCAACACTGAAGCTTTCTTT CASNGGGNTEAFF
TRBJ2-3 - TRBV6-5 - TGTGCCAGCAGTTACTCGGCAGGGAGGTCTGATACGCAGTATTTT CASSYSAGRSDTQYF
TRBJ2-5 TRBD1 TRBV5-1 - TGCGCCAGCACTCTACAGGGGATACAAGAGACCCAGTACTTC CASTLQGIQETQYF
TRBJ1-5 - TRBV19 - TGTGCCAGTAGTATGAGTGGGAACGGCAATCAGCCCCAGCATTTT CASSMSGNGNQPQHF
TRBJ2-2 - TRBV5-1 - TGCGCCAGCAGCCGGGGGAACGGGGAGCTGTTTTTT CASSRGNGELFF
TRBJ1-5 - TRBV19 - TGTGCCAGTAGTATCACCGGCAGTGAGAATCAGCCCCAGCATTTT CASSITGSENQPQHF
TRBJ1-6 - TRBV7-2 - TGTGCCAGCAGCTCCCGGAGAGGGAATAATTCACCCCTCCACTTT CASSSRRGNNSPLHF
TRBJ2-5 - TRBV9 once TGTGCCAGCAGCGTAGGAACAGGACAAGAGACCCAGTACTTC CASSVGTGQETQYF
TRBJ2-1 TRBD2 TRBV5-1 - TGCGCCAGCAGCTACCTAGCGGGAGGGCCGTTGTCTGAGCAGTTCTTC CASSYLAGGPLSEQFF
TRBJ1-1 - TRBV9 - TGTGCCAGCAGCCCGACCGGGGGGGGGTCCGGGGCTGAAGCTTTCTTT CASSPTGGGSGAEAFF
TRBJ2-7 - TRBV18 - TGTGCCAGCTCACCACTAGGGTCCTACGAGCAGTACTTC CASSPLGSYEQYF
TRBJ1-6 - TRBV19 - TGTGCCAGTAGTCGCGGGACCGGTGGGGGGGCCCTCCACTTT CASSRGTGGGALHF
TRBJ2-7 - TRBV13 - TGTGCCAGCAGCCCCCTTGCTGCGGAGTCCTACGAGCAGTACTTC CASSPLAAESYEQYF
TRBJ2-2 - TRBV7-2 many TGTGCCAGCAGCCCACAGGGCACCGGGGAGCTGTTTTTT CASSPQGTGELFF
TRBJ1-2 TRBD1 TRBV4-1 - TGCGCCAGCAGCCGAGGGACAGGGGAAGGCGACACCTTC CASSRGTGEGDTF
TRBJ1-1 TRBD1 TRBV5-1 few TGCGCCAGCAGCTCCCAGGGGGCAGGGAGCACTGAAGCTTTCTTT CASSSQGAGSTEAFF
TRBJ2-2 - TRBV6-6 - TGTGCCAGCAGCTCGCAGTACACCGGGGAGCTGTTTTTT CASSSQYTGELFF
TRBJ1-2 - TRBV11-3 - TGTGCCAGCAGCGGGGGGGACATCTCCAGCTACACCTTC CASSGGDISSYTF
TRBJ2-6 - TRBV5-6 once TGTGCCAGCAGCTTGGTCAGGGCTGGGGCCAACGTCCTGACTTTC CASSLVRAGANVLTF
TRBJ1-1 - TRBV18 - TGTGCCAGCTCACCGGGGGCCGGGGGAGGCACTGAAGCTTTCTTT CASSPGAGGGTEAFF
TRBJ2-1 TRBD2 TRBV7-9 once TGTGCCAGCAGCCCAAGGGGACTAGCGGGGGGGTGGAGGGAGCAGTTCTTC CASSPRGLAGGWREQFF
TRBJ2-7 - TRBV25-1 - TGTGCCAGCAGTGATCCCGGACAGCCGTACGAGCAGTACTTC CASSDPGQPYEQYF
TRBJ2-3 TRBD2 TRBV9 - TGTGCCAGCAGCGCTCCATCGACTAGCGGGAGCGCAGATACGCAGTATTTT CASSAPSTSGSADTQYF
TRBJ2-7 - TRBV28 - TGTGCCAGCAGTCTCCGGGACTTTTACGAGCAGTACTTC CASSLRDFYEQYF
TRBJ2-5 TRBD2 TRBV10-3 - TGTGCCATCAGAGCGACTAGCGGGAAAAGGGAGACCCAGTACTTC CAIRATSGKRETQYF
TRBJ2-7 - TRBV4-1 - TGCGCCAGCAGCCAAGCCCCGACCGCCAGTCCATCCTACGAGCAGTACTTC CASSQAPTASPSYEQYF
TRBJ1-3 TRBD1 TRBV18 - TGTGCCAGCTCACCGCGGACAGGGGCCCCCTCTGGAAACACCATATATTTT CASSPRTGAPSGNTIYF
TRBJ2-7 TRBD1 TRBV7-2 - TGTGCCAGCAGCTTAGAGCCGGGACAGCGCGAGCAGTACTTC CASSLEPGQREQYF
TRBJ2-7 TRBD1 TRBV7-9 - TGTGCCAGCAGCCGCCCCGGGACAGGGATGTTGTACGAGCAGTACTTC CASSRPGTGMLYEQYF
TRBJ2-7 TRBD1 TRBV6-1 - TGTGCCAGCAGCTTCGGGACAGGGGCCTCCTACGAGCAGTACTTC CASSFGTGASYEQYF
TRBJ2-2 TRBD2 TRBV28 - TGTGCCAGCACCCGGGGGGGGAACACCGGGGAGCTGTTTTTT CASTRGGNTGELFF
TRBJ2-1 TRBD1 TRBV27 - TGTGCCAGCAGGGACAGGGGAAGGGGGAATGAGCAGTTCTTC CASRDRGRGNEQFF
TRBJ1-4 - TRBV19 - TGTGCCAGTAGTCCCTTACATTCAACTAATGAAAAACTGTTTTTT CASSPLHSTNEKLFF
TRBJ1-1 - TRBV4-1 - TGCGCCAGCAGCCAAGGGGTTGGGAGGCGAGCTTTCTTT CASSQGVGRRAFF
TRBJ1-5 - TRBV28 - TGTGCCAGCAGTTTCTTTTTCAGTAGCGGTCAGCCCCAGCATTTT CASSFFFSSGQPQHF
TRBJ1-3 - TRBV18 - TGTGCCAGCTCACCACCAGGGAGGGGAAACACCATATATTTT CASSPPGRGNTIYF
TRBJ1-5 - TRBV19 once TGTGCCAGTAGTAGGGTAAGACAGAGCAATCAGCCCCAGCATTTT CASSRVRQSNQPQHF
TRBJ1-5 - TRBV2 - TGTGCCTCCGGACCGTCGCTGAGGGCAAATCAGCCCCAGCATTTT CASGPSLRANQPQHF